These T cell receptor beta chains were read from a single sample in a study of blood T cell repertoires in COVID-19. TCRdb's copy holds only in-frame clones and misses some; the assay was immunoSEQ multiplex PCR. The repertoire holds 200,000 to 250,000 clones, about nine tenths seen once, with roughly 3.4% in the top ten. The specimen sequenced was PBMCs or T cells enriched from blood (not recorded which). The receptors were gathered from a woman in her forties with acute COVID-19. Each CDR3 is given with its conserved first and last residue. D genes are given only for firm matches. Clone size is given for some rows only: seen once, a few or many times, or a class if the clone is expanded.

cdr3_nt cdr3_aa d_call v_call cdr3_length clone_size j_call
TGCAGCGTTGAAGAGTACAGGGGGCAAGCTTTCTTT CSVEEYRGQAFF TRBD1 TRBV29-1 12 once TRBJ1-1
TGTGCCAGCAGCTACCAACCGGGACAGGGTCGCTCCGAGCAGTACTTC CASSYQPGQGRSEQYF TRBD1 TRBV7-9 16 many TRBJ2-7
TGTGCCAGCAGCTTCGACATGTACACTGAAGCTTTCTTT CASSFDMYTEAFF - TRBV7-9 13 many TRBJ1-1
TGTGCCAGCAGCTCCAGGACAGGGTCAACAGATACGCAGTATTTT CASSSRTGSTDTQYF TRBD1 TRBV9 15 once TRBJ2-3
TGTGCCAGCAGGACACAGGGAATCCCAGATACGCAGTATTTT CASRTQGIPDTQYF - TRBV2 14 - TRBJ2-3
TGTGCCAGCAGCGTAGAAGGAGGGACAGGGGGCATAGGGGAGCTGTTTTTT CASSVEGGTGGIGELFF TRBD1 TRBV9 17 - TRBJ2-2
TGCAGTGCTAGAGGAGAAGAGACCCAGTACTTC CSARGEETQYF - TRBV20-1 11 - TRBJ2-5
TGTGCCAGCAGTTTTCGGGGGTCGCTCTATGGCTACACCTTC CASSFRGSLYGYTF - TRBV28 14 - TRBJ1-2
TGTGCCAGCAGCTTACCTACAGGATCAGGCGGCTACACCTTC CASSLPTGSGGYTF - TRBV7-9 14 - TRBJ1-2
TGTGCCAGCAGTTTAATAGCGAACACTGAAGCTTTCTTT CASSLIANTEAFF - TRBV12-3/TRBV12-4 13 few TRBJ1-1
TGTGCCACCCCGGCCCAGCGGGGTTGGGTAGAGACCCAGTACTTC CATPAQRGWVETQYF TRBD2 TRBV10-3 15 - TRBJ2-5
TGCAGCGTTGAACCAGCGGGGGGGCCAACAGATACGCAGTATTTT CSVEPAGGPTDTQYF TRBD2 TRBV29-1 15 once TRBJ2-3
TGTGCCAGTAGTATCAGGCCTCAGAGCTCTGGAAACACCATATATTTT CASSIRPQSSGNTIYF - TRBV19 16 few TRBJ1-3
TGTGCCAGCGAGGGGGCGGGTGGCTACACCTTC CASEGAGGYTF TRBD1 TRBV12-3/TRBV12-4 11 once TRBJ1-2
TGCGCCAGCAGCCAAGTCTGGAGTTCTGGAAACACCATATATTTT CASSQVWSSGNTIYF - TRBV4-1 15 - TRBJ1-3
TGTGCCAGCAGTTCTGACAGACTCTACAATGAGCAGTTCTTC CASSSDRLYNEQFF - TRBV6-5 14 - TRBJ2-1
TGTGCCAGCAGCCGCGGGACTAGCCGGGAGACCCAGTACTTC CASSRGTSRETQYF TRBD2 TRBV3-1/TRBV3-2 14 - TRBJ2-5
TGTGCCAGCAGTTTATCGGGAGGGGTACTTGAAGCTTTCTTT CASSLSGGVLEAFF - TRBV27 14 - TRBJ1-1
TGTGCCAGCAGTGCCCAGACAGGGGGCGCGGTGGATACGCAGTATTTT CASSAQTGGAVDTQYF TRBD1 TRBV6-6 16 - TRBJ2-3
TGTGCCAGCAGCCGAGGGGGTTCTGGAAACACCATATATTTT CASSRGGSGNTIYF - TRBV28 14 - TRBJ1-3
TGTGCCAGCAGCGTAGCGTCTAGCGGGAGTTACGAGCAGTACTTC CASSVASSGSYEQYF TRBD2 TRBV9 15 once TRBJ2-7
TGTGCCAGTAGTCGAGTAGCAGTGAACACTGAAGCTTTCTTT CASSRVAVNTEAFF - TRBV19 14 - TRBJ1-1
TGTGCCAGTAGTATCCGGGGGATTGTCTATGGCTACACCTTC CASSIRGIVYGYTF - TRBV19 14 - TRBJ1-2
TGTGCCAGCAGCGTAGGCGGGACAGTCAATCAGCCCCAGCATTTT CASSVGGTVNQPQHF TRBD1 TRBV9 15 - TRBJ1-5
TGTGCCAGTAGTGGGACAGGGGATCAGAGTGGCTACACCTTC CASSGTGDQSGYTF TRBD1 TRBV19 14 - TRBJ1-2
TGCAGCGAAGGGAGGCTATCCGGAGTGCAGTTCTTC CSEGRLSGVQFF - TRBV29-1 12 - TRBJ2-1
TGTGCCAGCAGTCAACTACGGACTAGCCGTGGGCAGTTCTTC CASSQLRTSRGQFF TRBD2 TRBV27 14 - TRBJ2-1
TGTGCCAGCAGCATCACGACAAACACAGATACGCAGTATTTT CASSITTNTDTQYF - TRBV5-5 14 - TRBJ2-3
TGTGCCAGCAGCTTACGCGGACAGACCGGGGAGCTGTTTTTT CASSLRGQTGELFF - TRBV7-3 14 - TRBJ2-2
TGTGCCAGCAGCCAACTGGCGGCAAACTATGGCTACACCTTC CASSQLAANYGYTF - TRBV3-1/TRBV3-2 14 - TRBJ1-2
TGTGCCACCAGCAGAGCAGCCAGGGGGTACGGCTATGGCTACACCTTC CATSRAARGYGYGYTF TRBD1 TRBV15 16 - TRBJ1-2
TGTGCCAGCTCACCGCTGACAGGGGGCTTGGAGACCCAGTACTTC CASSPLTGGLETQYF TRBD1 TRBV18 15 - TRBJ2-5
TGTGCCAGCAGCCAACAGGCCGGGACTTTTTATGGCTACACCTTC CASSQQAGTFYGYTF - TRBV14 15 - TRBJ1-2
TGTGCCAGCAGTGAACGGGGAACTGAAGCTTTCTTT CASSERGTEAFF - TRBV6-1 12 - TRBJ1-1
TGTGCCAGCAGCCAAGGTGAAGGGGGTACCTTC CASSQGEGGTF - TRBV4-2 11 - TRBJ1-2
TGTGCCAGCAGCTTACCTCGGACAGGGGCGAGGGATGAGCAGTTCTTC CASSLPRTGARDEQFF TRBD1 TRBV7-6 16 - TRBJ2-1
TGTGCCAGCAGCCAACAGCCCCTCTATGGCTACACCTTC CASSQQPLYGYTF - TRBV7-9 13 - TRBJ1-2
TGTGCCAGCAGTCGGGATTTCTCTGGAAACACCATATATTTT CASSRDFSGNTIYF - TRBV2 14 - TRBJ1-3
TGTGCCAGTGAGGGGAGGACTGAAGCTTTCTTT CASEGRTEAFF - TRBV19 11 - TRBJ1-1
TGTGCCAGTAGTATCAGGGAAGGTAACAATCAGCCCCAGCATTTT CASSIREGNNQPQHF - TRBV19 15 - TRBJ1-5
TGTGCCAGCAGCCAAGACCGGGGAACTAATGAAAAACTGTTTTTT CASSQDRGTNEKLFF - TRBV14 15 - TRBJ1-4
TGTGGACCTGACAGGGTTCCTGAAGCTTTCTTT CGPDRVPEAFF TRBD1 TRBV20-1 11 - TRBJ1-1
TGTGCCAGCAGCCAAGACCGGGGCGGGGTAACTATGAACACTGAAGCTTTCTTT CASSQDRGGVTMNTEAFF - TRBV3-1/TRBV3-2 18 - TRBJ1-1
TGTGCCAGCTCACCCGACAGGGGGAACACTGAAGCTTTCTTT CASSPDRGNTEAFF TRBD1 TRBV18 14 - TRBJ1-1
TGTGCCAGCAGGGCGGGGGGCGGCGGCTACACCTTC CASRAGGGGYTF - TRBV12-3/TRBV12-4 12 - TRBJ1-2
TGTGCTAGTGGTTTGGTCCACAGGGGGAATGAAAAACTGTTTTTT CASGLVHRGNEKLFF TRBD1 TRBV12-5 15 - TRBJ1-4
TGTGCCAGCAGCACTCGGGACAGGGGGCCTCCCCTCCACTTT CASSTRDRGPPLHF TRBD1 TRBV11-2 14 - TRBJ1-6
TGTGCCTGGAGTGGGACAGGGATAAATGAGCAGTTCTTC CAWSGTGINEQFF TRBD1 TRBV30 13 - TRBJ2-1
TGCGCCAGCAGCTTGGGAAGGGGGCGGAACACTGAAGCTTTCTTT CASSLGRGRNTEAFF TRBD1 TRBV5-1 15 - TRBJ1-1